The TCR beta chain under discussion was sequenced for a study of cytomegalovirus exposure and HLA in healthy donors (dated by TCRdb to 2016 to 2017). Study-wide context: According to an earlier analysis of 550 to 700 of the donors, 150 million to 200 million T cells yielded 120 million or so unique TCR beta sequences and 276 Gb of sequence data. Among the approximately 430 genotyped donors, approximately 76% belonged to the genetic ancestry cluster associated with self-reported Caucasian donors. A later genetic analysis took genome-wide SNP genotypes for about 60% of the roughly 670 donors and used that subset as a discovery cohort. An early release that covered around 590 HLA-typed donors contained around 300 gigabases of sequencing data and 70 million to 100 million unique TCR sequences. An earlier analysis of approximately 500 of the donors applied high-throughput TCR beta sequencing to assess whether each TCR beta V gene segment acted as functional or pseudogenic. The aim of the study was to test whether cataloging public T cell receptors could identify signatures of past pathogen exposure. All discovery cohort repertoires had been generated using a single sequencing platform. Besides the first cohort of more than 650 subjects, a separate validation cohort made up of 120 or so different subjects was used. Typing coverage differed by locus: A, B, C, DRB1 and DQB1 were typed in roughly 620-630 donors, DQA1 in around 500, DPA1 in approximately 610, and DPB1 in 472. Using immunosequencing, the study profiled T cell repertoires from some 670 subjects and related those repertoires to cytomegalovirus serostatus. On average, roughly 200,000 unique TCR beta nucleotide sequences were sequenced per donor among 350 to 400 genotyped donors of the cohort, with around 19% of those sequences being non-productive. To predict cytomegalovirus infection status, the study brought together high-throughput TCR immunosequencing, statistical association of individual TCRs with disease status, and machine learning. HLA typing covered class I and class II loci at four-digit resolution. Donor age, sex, ethnicity and CMV serostatus were collected together with the repertoire data. Rather than using new phenotypic data, the later analysis identified candidate immune exposures from TCR beta sequences and from how often those sequences occurred across donors. To study patterns of TCR occurrence, a later analysis re-analyzed previously published TCR beta repertoires from just over 650 donors and added high-resolution HLA genotyping. Roughly five DR-DQ haplotypes were handled as single units for association and clustering because linkage in the cohort was strong.

As for this clone: No antigen is known for it. Nothing much larger sits one base from this clone, and base qualities are not available.

General conclusions and limits of the study: In this cohort, only TCR beta chains were sequenced, and detectable features were limited by the absence of alpha or paired-chain data. Across donors, most TCR sequences were observed very rarely, whereas some public TCRs were present in many individuals. In vitro tests confirmed that a few of the cytomegalovirus-associated TCR beta chains recognize cytomegalovirus antigens. Compared with the roughly 600-donor mean, donors in an Asian-associated ancestry cluster had fewer N-insertions in productive TCRs, according to a later genetic analysis. Assigning TCR associations to individual alleles was difficult when HLA alleles, especially DR and DQ, strongly co-occurred. Some IMGT-functional V segments, including TRBV6-2 and TRBV6-3, could not be distinguished by the 87-base-pair reads and were therefore excluded. A later analysis associated about 16,000 TCR beta sequences with specific HLA alleles at a false discovery rate of 0.05. The authors suggested that the approach could potentially be generalized to other disease states and immunological phenotypes. Broadly in line with IMGT annotations, most TCR beta V segments showed up in productive rearrangements about 87% or about 30% of the time in an earlier analysis of a few hundred of the donors. Because counts were too low, fewer than 20 rarely observed V segments, including chromosome 9 orphons, were excluded from the earlier analysis of several hundred of the donors. Roughly uniform sequencing depth across donors was assumed in presence/absence analyses, although this assumption may not hold. In a later genetic analysis, a missense DCLRE1C variant was associated with V-gene and J-gene trimming of TCR beta chains, and the association was replicated in an independent cohort. Linkage disequilibrium might explain the correlated functional status among segregating V segments, but an unknown experimental factor could not be ruled out. According to a later analysis, most CMV-associated TCR beta chains appeared to be HLA-restricted, and the HLA associations seemed to be driven largely by CMV exposure. A further reported finding was that TCR beta sequences accurately predicted the HLA-A and HLA-B alleles for most subjects in the first cohort. The only immune exposure information available for the cohort was CMV serostatus. In a later analysis, HLA-associated TCR beta chains showed more clonal expansion and lower generation probabilities than non-associated chains that were equally common. A cluster of highly shared sequence variants was judged likely to be a technical artifact of the sequencing pipeline. The classifier was reported to diagnose cytomegalovirus status with high specificity and sensitivity in both the original cohort and the validation cohort. In the study, some 160 TCR beta chains were listed as associated with cytomegalovirus. In a later analysis, several top co-occurrence clusters were reported to appear linked to parvovirus B19, influenza, CMV and Epstein-Barr virus. In a later analysis, the rate of TCR association differed among HLA loci, with DRB1 alleles having the most associated TCRs and HLA-C alleles having the fewest. HLA typing was unavailable for some donors at each locus, so association tests used only the typed subset.

In total, 600 or so healthy bone marrow donors made up the cohort. At the time of sampling, all cohort members were nominally healthy, though unrecorded immune exposures were likely present. The donor tested CMV seropositive, placing the donor among the approximately 290 seropositive members of the cohort. A peripheral blood sample was collected from each donor, and TCR beta sequencing was performed on peripheral blood mononuclear cells. The Qiagen DNeasy Blood Extraction Kit was used to extract genomic DNA from the blood cell samples. Its CDR3 holds 16 amino acids, cysteine through phenylalanine. The kept DNA is CDR3 alone, 48 bases in frame from the first base. CDR1 and CDR2, looked up from the germline V gene, are MGHRA and YSYEKL. Germline trimming amounts to 3 bases on V and 6 bases on J, with 9 as the count of junction bases outside the gene matches. Library method: the immunoSEQ multiplex PCR assay. For the multiplex PCR, a mixture combining 60 forward primers for TCR Vbeta segments and 13 reverse primers for TCR Jbeta segments was used. A multiplex PCR assay on genomic DNA amplified the CDR3 region of rearranged TCR beta genes. On the Illumina HiSeq System, the amplified TCR beta libraries were sequenced as 87-base-pair reads. As for the original processing: In a later analysis, 70 million to 95 million unique TCR beta chains were counted across the approximately 640 repertoires, and about 10 million of these chains were shared by at least two donors. Raw reads were error-corrected and collapsed into unique sequences with a nearest-neighbor algorithm that merged closely related sequences to remove PCR and sequencing errors. Alignment of CDR3 sequences to IMGT reference sequences was used to assign V, D and J gene segments. For a sequence to be retained, at least a six-nucleotide match to both a V gene segment and a J gene segment was required. Rearrangements were called productive when the CDR3 lacked stop codons and stayed in frame with V and J; all others were non-productive. CDR3 was defined according to IMGT convention as the region running from the second conserved V-encoded cysteine to the conserved J-encoded phenylalanine. The earlier analysis of about 610 of the donors excluded any sequence lacking an unambiguous match to a single V gene segment. An earlier analysis of several hundred of the donors called V segments functional above 56.7% productive rearrangements and segregating when the between-donor standard deviation exceeded 5%. A statistical classification framework was built for diagnosing cytomegalovirus status from the catalog of TCR beta chain sequences. In a later analysis, V and J genes were assigned by comparing TCR nucleotide sequences against IMGT/GENE-DB human TR gene sequences. A later analysis assigned CDR3 sequences and most-parsimonious VDJ recombination scenarios with the TCRdist pipeline. In a later analysis, every TCR beta chain was defined by the combination of its CDR3 amino acid sequence and its V-gene family, and reads without a unique V-gene family were dropped. A later analysis removed 550 to 650 highly shared, low-generation-probability nucleotide sequences to deal with suspected cross-contamination and a sequencing artifact. For each public chain, a later analysis derived a clonal expansion index from normalized ranks of inferred template counts within each repertoire. Generation probabilities in a later analysis came from a VDJ recombination model fitted to out-of-frame rearrangements, and those results were checked against IGoR. In a later analysis, hypergeometric tests were used to score TCR-TCR, TCR-HLA and TCR-CMV co-occurrence, with a repertoire-size bias correction applied to TCR pairs. In a later analysis, false discovery rates were estimated by permuting HLA or CMV assignments 20 times. In a later analysis, co-occurring TCRs were grouped using DBSCAN, with TCRdist sequence similarity added in when clustering inside HLA-allele-positive subsets. Repertoires with fewer than 30,000 or more than 120,000 public chains were left out of co-occurrence clustering, as were a few repertoires with anomalous nucleotide sharing. What TCRdb holds here is the immuneACCESS table cut down to in-frame rearrangements. Part of the clones is not present; checked against another copy, under half of the missing clones reflect an unresolved V gene, and the others are unexplained. Clone size and the V and J calls come from that table; the DNA yielded D and trimming. The sample table shows 200,000 to 250,000 clones, and 82% are seen once. The ten largest clones represent 5% to 6.5% of the sample.

The origin of this receptor is a woman aged 35 to 49 in good health and CMV-seropositive. Sequences were obtained from PBMCs. Recombination connected TRBV4-1 to TRBJ2-1, with 9 middle bases fitting TRBD1. The CDR3 protein is CASSQYRGRGSNEQFF. The nucleotide sequence is given as TGCGCCAGCAGCCAGTACAGGGGGCGCGGGAGCAATGAGCAGTTCTTC.